These T cell receptor beta chains were read from a single sample in a study of blood T cells in healthy people across ages. TCRdb reprocessed the 5' RACE reads via MiXCR and lists one record per CDR3 protein. In the table there are over 950,000 distinct CDR3 sequences, roughly two fifths of which are singletons. The sequencing input was blood. The receptor source for this set is a man aged 18 to 35 in good health. CDR3s include the opening cysteine and the closing phenylalanine or tryptophan. Each record gives: D gene, V gene, J gene, clone size, CDR3 DNA, CDR3 protein. D genes are given only for firm matches. Expanded clones get a size class; other rows say once, few or many, or leave the size out.

>TRBD2|TRBV4-3|TRBJ2-3|few
TGCGCCAGCAGCCAAGATCACCCACTACTAGCGGGGGGCACAGATACGCAGTATTTT
CASSQDHPLLAGGTDTQYF
>NA|TRBV4-3|TRBJ1-5|few
TGCGCCAGCAGCCATGGGACGGGCGATCAGCCCCAGCATTTT
CASSHGTGDQPQHF
>NA|TRBV2|TRBJ2-3|NA
TGTGCCAGCAGCGATCCTACTACTATAGTTAGCACAGATACGCAGTATTTT
CASSDPTTIVSTDTQYF
>NA|TRBV20-1|TRBJ2-5|NA
TGCAGTGCGGAGAGGCAAGAGACCCAGTACTTC
CSAERQETQYF
>NA|TRBV5-1|TRBJ2-1|few
TGCGCCAGCCGTTCTCGGGACAAGTACAATGAGCAGTTCTTC
CASRSRDKYNEQFF
>NA|TRBV7-2|TRBJ1-4|NA
TGTGCCAGCAGCAGGGGGGGAACTAATGAAAAACTGTTTTTT
CASSRGGTNEKLFF
>TRBD1|TRBV9|TRBJ2-7|NA
TGTGCCAGCAGCGTCGGGACAGAGGCCTCCTACGAGCAGTACTTC
CASSVGTEASYEQYF
>NA|TRBV2|TRBJ1-2|NA
TGTGCCAGCAGTGAAGTATACACGATCTATGGCTACACCTTC
CASSEVYTIYGYTF
>TRBD1|TRBV12-3/TRBV12-4|TRBJ2-1|NA
TGTGCCAGCAGCGAACAGGGGGCAATCCAAGAGACCCAGTTCTTC
CASSEQGAIQETQFF
>NA|TRBV4-3|TRBJ1-2|NA
TGCGCCAGCAGCCAAGAGAAACGGGTACATGGCTACACCTTC
CASSQEKRVHGYTF
>TRBD1|TRBV30|TRBJ1-5|few
TGTGCCTGGAGTCAACCGGGACAGGAAAGCAATCAGCCCCAGCATTTT
CAWSQPGQESNQPQHF
>NA|TRBV18|TRBJ2-5|NA
TGTACCAGCTCACCGGCGGGGACGCCTAAAGAGACCCAGTACTTC
CTSSPAGTPKETQYF
>NA|TRBV29-1|TRBJ2-5|NA
TGCAGCGTTGTCGTCCGGGGAATCCAAGAGACCCAGTACTTC
CSVVVRGIQETQYF
>TRBD1|TRBV6-5|TRBJ2-7|once
TGTGCCAGCAGTTACTCGGGACAGGGGTATAAGCAGTACTTC
CASSYSGQGYKQYF
>NA|TRBV7-9|TRBJ1-4|few
TGTGCCAGCAGCGTGACGACGGCAACTAATGAAAAACTGTTTTTT
CASSVTTATNEKLFF
>TRBD1|TRBV6-6|TRBJ2-5|once
TGTGCCAGCGCCGTATCGGACAGGACTTACAATGAGCAGTACTTC
CASAVSDRTYNEQYF
>TRBD1|TRBV6-1|TRBJ1-2|NA
TGTGCCAGCAGTGAAGCCCCGGACAGGACTACTAACTATGGCTACACCTTC
CASSEAPDRTTNYGYTF
>NA|TRBV6-2/TRBV6-3|TRBJ2-3|NA
TGTGCCAGCAGTTCAACGAGACAGGGCACAGATACGCAGTATTTT
CASSSTRQGTDTQYF
>NA|TRBV6-1|TRBJ1-3|NA
TGTGCCAGCAGTGAAAGGGGAGTCTCTGGAAACACCGTATATTTT
CASSERGVSGNTVYF
>NA|TRBV6-6|TRBJ1-5|NA
TGTGCCAGCAGTTACTCGGACCAGCCCCAGCATTTT
CASSYSDQPQHF
>TRBD1|TRBV9|TRBJ2-7|NA
TGTGCCAGCAGCGTATGTACACAGGGGGAAAACGAGCAGTACTTC
CASSVCTQGENEQYF
>TRBD1|TRBV7-9|TRBJ2-1|NA
TGTGCCGGCAACGCCTCATACAGGGGAAACTCCTACAATGAGCAGTTCTTC
CAGNASYRGNSYNEQFF
>NA|TRBV20-1|TRBJ2-2|NA
TGCAGTGCTAGTAGGGCTCTCACCGGGGAGCTGTTTTTT
CSASRALTGELFF
>NA|TRBV7-9|TRBJ1-1|many
TGTGCCAGCAGCTTAGCGGGGGGCGCTGAAGCTTTCTTT
CASSLAGGAEAFF
>NA|TRBV6-1|TRBJ1-1|NA
TGTGCTGAACTAGTGGGGGGGCGAAGGCATGACATGAACACTGAAGCTTTCTTT
CAELVGGRRHDMNTEAFF
>TRBD1|TRBV7-2|TRBJ2-1|many
TGTGCCAGCAGCTCCTCAGGGGGTTCCTACAATGAGCAGTTCTTC
CASSSSGGSYNEQFF
>NA|TRBV5-1|TRBJ1-1|NA
TGCGCCAGCAGCTTGGTAGGAGGGCTGGAATCTGAAGCTTTCTTT
CASSLVGGLESEAFF
>TRBD2|TRBV2|TRBJ2-5|NA
TGTGCCAGCAGACCGACTAGCGGGTGGGGAGATGAGCAGTACTTC
CASRPTSGWGDEQYF
>NA|TRBV6-5|TRBJ1-3|NA
TGTGCCAGCATCTACTCAGGGGACGGAGAAATACCTGGAAACACCATATATTTT
CASIYSGDGEIPGNTIYF
>NA|TRBV9|TRBJ1-2|few
TGTGCCAGCAGCGTAGAGCAGAAAGCTACTGCTAACTATGGCTACACCTTC
CASSVEQKATANYGYTF
>NA|TRBV12-3/TRBV12-4|TRBJ1-1|few
TGTGCCAGCAGAGAAGGGGGGGCCGAAGCTTTCTTT
CASREGGAEAFF
>NA|TRBV20-1|TRBJ1-1|NA
TGCAGTGCTAAAAGTCAGTCTTATGTCCCAGAAGCTTTCTTT
CSAKSQSYVPEAFF
>NA|TRBV12-3/TRBV12-4|TRBJ2-3|NA
TGTGCCAGCAGTCTCACACGATCTAACACAGATACGCAGTATTTT
CASSLTRSNTDTQYF
>TRBD1|TRBV9|TRBJ1-2|few
TGTGCCAGCAGCCCTCGGACAGGGATGGGCTATGGCTACACCTTC
CASSPRTGMGYGYTF
>TRBD1|TRBV12-3/TRBV12-4|TRBJ2-1|once
TGTGCCAGCAGTTTAGGATCGCCGGGACAGGGTTTGGAGCAGTTCTTC
CASSLGSPGQGLEQFF
>TRBD1|TRBV29-1|TRBJ2-7|many
TGCAGCGCCTGCCCCGGGACAGGCAACTCCTACGAGCAGTACTTC
CSACPGTGNSYEQYF
>NA|TRBV5-5|TRBJ1-1|few
TGTGCCAGCAGCTTGGTGGACGGGGTGAACACTGAAGCTTTCTTT
CASSLVDGVNTEAFF
>NA|TRBV7-3|TRBJ2-3|NA
TGTGCCAGCAGCCATGGATCAGATACGCAGTATTTT
CASSHGSDTQYF
>TRBD2|TRBV9|TRBJ2-1|NA
TGTGCCAGCAGCGGGACTAGTGAGTTTAATGAGCAGTTCTTC
CASSGTSEFNEQFF
>TRBD1|TRBV7-9|TRBJ2-3|NA
TGTACCAGCAGCGGATTTGGGACAGGGGATTTTGGCACAGATACGCAGTATTTT
CTSSGFGTGDFGTDTQYF
>NA|TRBV15|TRBJ1-4|NA
TGTGCCACCAGCAGGGACAATCGCTCTAAAAAACTGTTTTTT
CATSRDNRSKKLFF
>NA|TRBV6-1|TRBJ1-2|many
TGTGCCAGCAGTGAATCTTGGGTCTATGGCTACACCTTC
CASSESWVYGYTF